The 30 T cell receptor beta chains below all came from one sample that was sequenced in a study of cytomegalovirus exposure and HLA in healthy donors. The PCR contained 60 Vbeta and 13 Jbeta primers. Method: immunoSEQ multiplex PCR; TCRdb's copy keeps in-frame clones and lacks some. The repertoire holds 150,000 to 180,000 clones, with 82% as singletons. The sequencing sample was made of PBMCs. Receptor source: a woman aged 45-65 years in good health and CMV-seropositive.

The chain carries TRBV7-9 and TRBJ1-2; 8 bases fit TRBD1. The CDR3 consists of 17 residues. Germline V gene sequence: CDR1 SEHNR, CDR2 FQNEAQ (reference sequence). Trimming cost V 3 bases and J 4 bases; bases outside gene matches: 13. CDR3 loop: CASSLGLGTGDSYGYTF. CDR3 in DNA: TGTGCCAGCAGCTTGGGACTCGGGACAGGAGATTCCTATGGCTACACCTTC.

CDR3 sequence (DNA): TGTGCCAGCAGCTTAATGAGGGCGGATACGCAGTATTTT. Translated, it gives CASSLMRADTQYF. The rearrangement joins TRBV7-2 to TRBJ2-3, with D possibly being TRBD2 (5 bases). Trimming shortened V by 2 bases and J by 6 bases, and 9 bases separated the two germline ends. The CDR3 is 13 amino acids. Germline loops: CDR1 SGHTA, CDR2 FQGNSA.

The chain carries TRBV2 and TRBJ2-3; TRBD2 agrees at 13 bases. Per the germline V gene, CDR1 is SNHLY and CDR2 is FYNNEI. V dropped 4 bases and J dropped 2; count of bases not matched to a gene: 6. The CDR3 has 17 residues. DNA of the CDR3: TGTGCCAGCAGTGCCCGAGGACTAGCGGGGGACACAGATACGCAGTATTTT. It codes for CASSARGLAGDTDTQYF.

J is TRBJ2-2 and V is TRBV28; the D gene is possibly TRBD1 (5 bases). Germline CDR1 reads MDHEN; CDR2 reads SYDVKM. This CDR3 contains 16 residues. The V end was cut by 5 bases, the J end by 0 bases, with 13 bases between. The CDR3 loop reads CASSPLRQSNTGELFF. The CDR3 nucleotides read TGTGCCAGCAGTCCCCTCAGACAGTCGAACACCGGGGAGCTGTTTTTT.

The chain carries TRBV7-2 and TRBJ2-1; 14 bases line up with TRBD2. The junction had 6 bases not matched to a gene; V was cut back by 5 bases and J by 0 bases. Germline assignment: CDR1 SGHTA and CDR2 FQGNSA. This CDR3 region has 18 residues. The DNA of the CDR3 is TGTGCCAGCAGCCAAAGGACTAGCGGGGGGCTCTCCTACAATGAGCAGTTCTTC. As protein: CASSQRTSGGLSYNEQFF.

This clone was seen only a few times. The chain employs TRBV4-3 and TRBJ1-1; D uncertain. CDR1 and CDR2 (germline): LGHNA, YSLEER. There are 13 residues in the CDR3. V shed 4 bases and J shed 1 base, with 7 bases lying between them. The CDR3: CASSRVQNTEAFF. CDR3 coding DNA: TGCGCCAGCAGCCGAGTTCAGAACACTGAAGCTTTCTTT.

V gene TRBV5-6 combines with J gene TRBJ2-1; 12 nucleotides match TRBD2. This CDR3 has 17 amino acids. The germline V gene encodes CDR1 SGHDT and CDR2 YYEEEE. Germline trimming cut 3 bases from V and 3 bases from J; bases unmatched to any gene: 7. CDR3 amino acids: CASSSILAGGHYNEQFF. In DNA, the CDR3 is TGTGCCAGCAGCTCGATACTAGCGGGGGGCCACTACAATGAGCAGTTCTTC.

The chain combines TRBV10-1 with TRBJ1-1, with D perhaps matching TRBD1 (6 bases). Trimming stripped 3 bases from V and 1 base from J, with 9 bases between. CDR1 is WNHNN, CDR2 SYGVQD, per germline (reference sequence). The CDR3 length is 14 residues. CDR3 in amino acids: CASSEGTTNTEAFF. The CDR3 nucleotides read TGCGCCAGCAGTGAAGGGACAACGAACACTGAAGCTTTCTTT.

This clone was seen more than once but under ten times. The rearrangement joins TRBV6-6 to TRBJ1-5; maybe TRBD1 (5 bases). Trimming took off 7 bases at V and 7 bases at J, with 11 bases between the two ends. The CDR3 length is 12 residues. In germline, CDR1 is MNHNY, CDR2 SVGAGI (reference sequence). The DNA for the CDR3 is TGTGCCAGCACGTCCAGGGTCCAGCCCCAGCATTTT. It yields the protein CASTSRVQPQHF.

The gene calls are TRBV2 and TRBJ2-7; 7 bases fit TRBD1. V dropped 6 bases and J dropped 1; count of bases not matched to a gene: 9. CDR3 length: 15 residues. Per germline, CDR1 SNHLY and CDR2 FYNNEI. The CDR3 loop reads CASRPRGLRSYEQYF. Written as DNA, the CDR3 is TGTGCCAGCAGACCCAGGGGGTTACGTTCCTACGAGCAGTACTTC.

The chain is built from TRBV7-2 and TRBJ2-3; 12 nucleotides line up with TRBD2. Losses at the gene ends were 6 bases for V and 7 bases for J; bases not matched to a gene: 8. The CDR3 runs to 15 residues. Germline loops: CDR1 SGHTA, CDR2 FQGNSA. The CDR3 coding sequence is TGTGCCAGCAGTCGACGACTAGCGGGGGAGCATACGCAGTATTTT. Protein sequence: CASSRRLAGEHTQYF.

With regard to this clone: An end of the junction differs from the germline gene, which may be a read error. V usage is TRBV7-9 and J usage is TRBJ1-2, with TRBD1 as a possible D gene (6 bases). Germline V gene sequence: CDR1 SEHNR, CDR2 FQNEAQ (reference sequence). The CDR3 has 15 residues. The CDR3 DNA reads TGTTCCAGCAGCCCCACCACAGGGTTGGACTATGGCTACACCTTC. It yields the protein CSSSPTTGLDYGYTF.

This rearrangement joins TRBV10-2 to TRBJ1-4, with D possibly being TRBD1 (5 bases). The CDR3 sequence is 13 residues long. From germline, CDR1 is WSHSY and CDR2 SAAADI. V was clipped by 8 bases and J by 6 bases, with 13 bases between them. The CDR3 nucleotides read TGCGCCAGCCTGGGACGCGGGGATGAAAAACTGTTTTTT. Residues: CASLGRGDEKLFF.

CDR3: CASSQVAGGRGGYTF. The CDR3 region has the DNA TGCGCCAGCAGCCAAGTGGCAGGGGGGCGCGGTGGCTACACCTTC. V usage is TRBV4-3 and J usage is TRBJ1-2; 7 nucleotides line up with TRBD1. The germline V gene has CDR1 LGHNA and CDR2 YSLEER. The V gene end was trimmed by 1 base and the J gene end by 7 bases; junction bases not matched to a gene: 9. The CDR3 sequence is 15 residues long.

V is TRBV6-5 and J is TRBJ2-7; TRBD2 aligns across 8 bases. V lost 5 bases, J lost 6 bases, and 9 bases stayed unmatched. The CDR3 length is 14 residues. Germline CDR1 MNHEY, CDR2 SVGAGI. CDR3 nucleotide sequence: TGTGCCAGCAGTAACCGGGGGGGGTTTGGCGAGCAGTACTTC. Encoded protein: CASSNRGGFGEQYF.

This chain connects TRBV5-1 to TRBJ2-7; tentatively, D is TRBD1 (6 bases). Germline CDR1 SGHRS, CDR2 YFSETQ. V lost 4 bases and J lost 2, with 16 bases in between. The CDR3 spans 15 residues. In DNA form, the CDR3 reads TGCGCCAGCAGCCCCGGACAGCCGTCAGCCTACGAGCAGTACTTC. Its protein product is CASSPGQPSAYEQYF.

The chain is built from TRBV2 and TRBJ2-1; 12 bases agree with TRBD2. This CDR3 spans 16 amino acids. Trimming cost V 4 bases and J 5 bases; bases outside gene matches: 6. CDR1 and CDR2 (germline): SNHLY, FYNNEI. CDR3 sequence (DNA): TGTGCCAGCAGTGCCGGGACTAGCGGGTGGGACAATGAGCAGTTCTTC. Translating it yields CASSAGTSGWDNEQFF.

The chain employs TRBV14 and TRBJ2-3; the match to TRBD1 covers 8 bases. V was clipped by 0 bases and J by 5 bases; unmatched bases: 7. CDR3 length: 16 residues. Germline V gene sequence: CDR1 SGHDN, CDR2 FVKESK. The CDR3 sequence: CASSQDRGTGIDTQYF. The CDR3 DNA sequence: TGTGCCAGCAGCCAAGATCGAGGGACAGGAATAGATACGCAGTATTTT. Looking up the rest from reference TRBV14 and TRBJ2-3 gives the full variable domain: EAGVTQFPSHSVIEKGQTVTLRCDPISGHDNLYWYRRVMGKEIKFLLHFVKESKQDESGMPNNRFLAERTGGTYSTLKVQPAELEDSGVYFCASSQDRGTGIDTQYFGPGTRLTVL.

This sequence joins TRBV2 and TRBJ2-7, with D unclear. In germline, CDR1 is SNHLY, CDR2 FYNNEI. V lost 1 base, J lost 6 bases, and 7 bases lay in between. The CDR3 has 12 residues. The CDR3: CASSEDAAEQYF. The DNA for the CDR3 is TGTGCCAGCAGTGAAGACGCGGCCGAGCAGTACTTC. The full variable domain, completed using reference TRBV2 and TRBJ2-7, is EPEVTQTPSHQVTQMGQEVILRCVPISNHLYFYWYRQILGQKVEFLVSFYNNEISEKSEIFDDQFSVERPDGSNFTLKIRSTKLEDSAMYFCASSEDAAEQYFGPGTRLTVT.

The chain employs TRBV6-1 and TRBJ2-5, with D maybe TRBD2 (5 bases). Per the germline V gene, CDR1 is MNHNS and CDR2 is SASEGT. Trimming took 6 bases from V and 3 from J, leaving 14 bases between them. The CDR3 loop spans 14 amino acids. The CDR3 DNA sequence: TGTGCCAGCAGCACCGAGAGGGCCGAAGAGACCCAGTACTTC. Its translation is CASSTERAEETQYF.

This chain uses TRBV7-9 with TRBJ2-3; unclear D gene. Deletions cut 3 bases from V and 4 bases from J, with 8 bases between. Germline V lookup: CDR1 SEHNR, CDR2 FQNEAQ (reference sequence). The CDR3 is 13 residues long. CDR3 region: CASSFAVSDTQYF. Here the CDR3 DNA reads TGTGCCAGCAGCTTCGCGGTTTCAGATACGCAGTATTTT.

This clone was counted once. The V gene is TRBV7-3, the J gene TRBJ2-3; 8 bases fit TRBD2. The V segment lost 3 bases and the J segment 5 bases; nucleotides outside the gene matches: 7. This CDR3 has 15 amino acids. Germline CDR1 reads SGHTA; CDR2 reads FQGTGA. The CDR3 sequence is CASSFSGGAKDTQYF. The DNA for the CDR3 is TGTGCCAGCAGCTTTTCGGGGGGGGCCAAAGATACGCAGTATTTT.

The genes are TRBV6-6 and TRBJ2-7; 7 nucleotides line up with TRBD1. Germline V gene sequence: CDR1 MNHNY, CDR2 SVGAGI (reference sequence). The CDR3 has 14 residues. Germline trimming cut 6 bases from V and 2 bases from J; bases unmatched to any gene: 7. CDR3 in DNA: TGTGCCAGCAGAAACCCGGGACAGACCTACGAGCAGTACTTC. Translating gives CASRNPGQTYEQYF.

The V call is TRBV7-9, the J call TRBJ2-3; TRBD1 aligns across 11 bases. CDR3 size: 16 residues. V shed 1 base and J 7 bases; nucleotides not matched to a gene: 7. The germline V gene has CDR1 SEHNR and CDR2 FQNEAQ (reference sequence). This CDR3 reads CASSLDRTGGVNTQYF. The CDR3, as DNA: TGTGCCAGCAGCTTAGATCGGACAGGGGGCGTAAATACGCAGTATTTT.

This sequence joins TRBV6-5 and TRBJ2-2, with TRBD1 identical over 9 bases. J lost 5 bases, V lost 7 bases, and 8 bases had no gene match. This CDR3 spans 15 amino acids. CDR1 is MNHEY and CDR2 is SVGAGI in the germline V gene. CDR3 loop: CASTTGGAGTGELFF. In nucleotides, the CDR3 is TGTGCCAGCACCACAGGGGGCGCCGGGACCGGGGAGCTGTTTTTT.

Notes on this clone: This specimen includes other DNA sequences encoding the same CDR3. The CDR3 sequence: CASSERGGADTQYF. In DNA form, the CDR3 reads TGTGCCAGCAGTGAACGGGGGGGGGCAGATACGCAGTATTTT. The chain joins TRBV2 to TRBJ2-3, with 8 bases identical to TRBD2. With 2 bases clipped from V and 4 bases from J, the junction kept 2 bases outside the gene matches. The V gene's germline CDR1 is SNHLY and CDR2 FYNNEI. The CDR3 sequence is 14 residues long.

J is TRBJ2-1 and V is TRBV5-4; TRBD1 agrees at 10 bases. Germline values: CDR1 SGHNT, CDR2 YYREEE (reference sequence). The CDR3 runs 16 residues. Trimming took 3 bases from V and 9 from J; bases not matched to a gene: 12. Here the CDR3 DNA reads TGTGCCAGCAGCTACTTGACAGGGGGCGCCGTCAGTGAGCAGTTCTTC. It specifies CASSYLTGGAVSEQFF.

The V gene is TRBV5-6, the J gene TRBJ1-2, with 8 bases that match TRBD1. J lost 3 bases, V lost 2 bases, and 3 bases had no gene match. From germline, CDR1 is SGHDT and CDR2 YYEEEE. The CDR3 covers 14 residues. CDR3 sequence: CASSFGQGDYGYTF. The CDR3 DNA reads TGTGCCAGCAGCTTCGGACAGGGCGACTATGGCTACACCTTC. Using reference TRBV5-6 and TRBJ1-2 for the parts outside the CDR3, the full variable domain is DAGVTQSPTHLIKTRGQQVTLRCSPKSGHDTVSWYQQALGQGPQFIFQYYEEEERQRGNFPDRFSGHQFPNYSSELNVNALLLGDSALYLCASSFGQGDYGYTFGSGTRLTVV.

The chain employs TRBV11-2 and TRBJ1-2, with D perhaps TRBD1 (5 bases). The CDR3 loop spans 14 amino acids. V was trimmed by 5 bases and J by 8 bases, leaving 18 bases between them. Per the germline V gene, CDR1 is SGHAT and CDR2 is FQNNGV. The CDR3 protein is CASSVRAAGEGYTF. DNA for the CDR3: TGTGCCAGCAGCGTTAGGGCGGCGGGGGAAGGCTACACCTTC.

This sequence joins TRBV5-6 and TRBJ2-3; D perhaps matches TRBD1 (6 bases). Germline CDR1 is SGHDT and CDR2 is YYEEEE. This CDR3 region has 15 residues. The V end lost 4 bases, the J end lost 0 bases, and 12 bases lay between the germline ends. The CDR3 DNA sequence: TGTGCCAGCAGCACGACAGGACAAAGCACAGATACGCAGTATTTT. It yields the protein CASSTTGQSTDTQYF.